This paragraph covers one TCR beta chain sequence. Its target antigen remains unknown. Base qualities were left out, and no much larger clone turns up one base away. The source of the sample is a study of control samples from healthy donors and cancer patients (TCRdb year 2020). The library was obtained by the immunoSEQ multiplex PCR assay. The table was pulled from immuneACCESS by TCRdb, which kept in-frame rearrangements only. Such tables lose some clones; where checked, under half of the loss comes from unresolved V genes, and the rest has no known cause. In this sample the table shows some 79,000 clones, under 95% of which occur a single time. Of the sample, about 1.3% is held by the ten largest clones. The germline V gene provides CDR1 SGDLS and CDR2 YYNGEE. V ends up 4 bases short and J 0 bases short, with an unmatched junction base count of 3. The CDR3, from cysteine to phenylalanine, totals 15 residues. Of the read, only the CDR3 DNA is kept; its 45 bases are in frame from base 1.

The sequence is built from TRBV9 and TRBJ2-1; 8 middle bases align to TRBD2. The TCR originated in a woman aged 40-49 years with lung cancer. Sequencing was performed on PBMCs. The CDR3 in this case is CASSTRGGSYNEQFF. The sequenced DNA: TGTGCCAGCAGCACCCGGGGGGGCTCCTACAATGAGCAGTTCTTC.